A single sample is the source of the 28 T cell receptor beta chains below, sequenced in a study of shared clonotypes between healthy human individuals. This table comes from immunoSEQ multiplex PCR, and its TCRdb copy is limited to in-frame clones, with some not included. This table has about 2.1 million clones, just over 90% appearing once. It was CD45RO-negative cells, positively selected for CCR7, that made up naive CD8 cells, with terminally differentiated effector memory CD45RA+ cells excluded. The sequenced sample was naive CD8+ T cells from PBMCs. The receptors derive from a man younger than 30 in good health. Some clones in this sample may be carry-over from other donors' samples.

The rearrangement uses TRBV9 and TRBJ1-6; D may be TRBD1 (5 bases). CDR1 and CDR2 (germline): SGDLS, YYNGEE. V was pared by 4 bases and J by 6 bases, with 14 bases between. This CDR3 region has 15 residues. The CDR3 nucleotides are TGTGCCAGCAGCCCGGGGAAGGGGTTTAATTCACCCCTCCACTTT. This codes for CASSPGKGFNSPLHF.

About this clone itself: Other DNA variants within this sample encode the same CDR3. V is TRBV27 and J is TRBJ2-7, with D hard to call. This CDR3 is built from 13 residues. CDR1 MNHEY and CDR2 SMNVEV come from the germline V gene (reference sequence). Trimming cost V 8 bases and J 2 bases, with 13 bases left between them. CDR3 amino acids: CASSSGSTYEQYF. CDR3 DNA sequence: TGTGCCAGCTCATCAGGATCGACCTACGAGCAGTACTTC.

The J gene is TRBJ2-2, the V gene TRBV7-6, with unresolved D. The CDR3 is 15 amino acids. Trimming took 1 base from V and 4 from J, leaving 10 bases between them. Germline CDR1 SGHVS, CDR2 FNYEAQ. The CDR3 DNA reads TGTGCCAGCAGCTTAGACGTCAAGAGCACCGGGGAGCTGTTTTTT. This codes for CASSLDVKSTGELFF.

The chain is built from TRBV6-5 and TRBJ2-1; tentatively, D is TRBD1 (6 bases). Trimming removed 4 bases at V and 3 bases at J, with 16 bases between. This CDR3 contains 16 residues. Germline V gene sequence: CDR1 MNHEY, CDR2 SVGAGI. CDR3 nucleotide sequence: TGTGCCAGCAGTTCCTCCCGGGGACAATACTACAATGAGCAGTTCTTC. It specifies CASSSSRGQYYNEQFF.

This chain joins TRBV27 and TRBJ2-7; 13 bases fit TRBD2. The CDR3 is 15 amino acids. The junction had 4 bases not matched to a gene; V was cut back by 5 bases and J by 3 bases. CDR1 and CDR2 (germline): MNHEY, SMNVEV (reference sequence). CDR3 sequence: CASSERLAGGYEQYF. CDR3 nucleotides: TGTGCCAGCAGTGAAAGACTAGCGGGAGGCTACGAGCAGTACTTC.

This rearrangement joins TRBV5-6 to TRBJ2-7; D is undetermined. CDR3 length: 13 residues. Looked up from germline, CDR1 is SGHDT and CDR2 is YYEEEE. V was pared by 3 bases and J by 0 bases, with 7 bases between. The CDR3 is CASSSFPSYEQYF. The CDR3 DNA reads as TGTGCCAGCAGCTCTTTCCCCTCCTACGAGCAGTACTTC.

The chain couples TRBV6-6 to TRBJ2-1; no firm D call. V was pared by 8 bases and J by 10 bases, with 9 bases between. Germline V gives CDR1 MNHNY, CDR2 SVGAGI (reference sequence). The CDR3 consists of 10 residues. The CDR3 loop reads CASGPGEQFF. CDR3 nucleotides: TGTGCCAGCGGGCCTGGAGAGCAGTTCTTC.

This chain joins TRBV11-2 and TRBJ1-3; tentatively, D is TRBD1 (5 bases). V lost 3 bases and J lost 4, with 10 bases in between. There are 14 residues in the CDR3. Germline V gene sequence: CDR1 SGHAT, CDR2 FQNNGV. CDR3 nucleotides: TGTGCCAGCAGCTTTACGGGGCTGGGAAACACCATATATTTT. This encodes CASSFTGLGNTIYF.

This chain links TRBV4-1 with TRBJ1-2; D remains unclear. V lost 0 bases and J 2 bases, leaving 16 bases between the germline ends. The CDR3 is 17 residues long. Germline V gives CDR1 MGHRA, CDR2 YSYEKL. CDR3 region: CASSQDYVEGPNYGYTF. As DNA, the CDR3 is TGCGCCAGCAGCCAAGATTATGTGGAGGGCCCCAACTATGGCTACACCTTC.

V is TRBV21-1 and J is TRBJ2-1; the DNA was not compared with TRBD2, the D call given in the table. TRBV21-1 counts as a pseudogene. This CDR3 comprises 20 residues. The CDR3 bases are TGTGCCAGCATTTCGAAGCGGACTAGCGGGAGGGGCCGCTCCTACAATGAGCAGTTCTTC. Its protein is CASISKRTSGRGRSYNEQFF.

The rearrangement joins TRBV28 to TRBJ2-7, with 8 bases that match TRBD1. Germline-derived CDR1 and CDR2 are MDHEN and SYDVKM. The V gene end was trimmed by 4 bases and the J gene end by 5 bases; junction bases not matched to a gene: 4. CDR3 length: 13 residues. CDR3 sequence (DNA): TGTGCCAGCAGTTACGGACAGGGAGACGAGCAGTACTTC. Its translation: CASSYGQGDEQYF.

J is TRBJ2-5 and V is TRBV23-1, with D possibly being TRBD2 (5 bases). TRBV23-1 has ORF status, its function being uncertain. The CDR3 consists of 16 residues. V was shortened by 2 bases and J by 4 bases, with 17 bases between the two germline ends. In DNA form, the CDR3 reads TGCGCCAGCAGTCAACGGGGTATGGGTGTGGGAGAGACCCAGTACTTC. Amino acids: CASSQRGMGVGETQYF.

The rearrangement uses TRBV2 and TRBJ2-7; 7 bases map to TRBD1. The trim removed 8 bases at V and 4 bases at J, leaving 8 bases unmatched. The CDR3 is made up of 13 amino acids. In germline, CDR1 is SNHLY, CDR2 FYNNEI. The CDR3 loop reads CASLPQGMYEQYF. CDR3 in DNA: TGTGCCAGCCTTCCACAGGGGATGTACGAGCAGTACTTC.

The chain joins TRBV6-1 to TRBJ2-7; no firm D call. Trimming stripped 9 bases from V and 3 bases from J, with 12 bases between. CDR1 and CDR2 from the germline V gene are MNHNS and SASEGT. The CDR3 covers 12 residues. DNA for the CDR3: TGTGCCAGTAAAGGGCTAGGCTACGAGCAGTACTTC. Protein product: CASKGLGYEQYF.

Turning to this clone: Other DNA sequences within the sample encode an identical CDR3. V is TRBV28 and J is TRBJ2-1, with 10 bases aligning to TRBD1. V trimming: 5 bases; J trimming: 4 bases; junction bases outside the gene matches: 2. CDR3 length: 14 amino acids. Looked up from germline, CDR1 is MDHEN and CDR2 is SYDVKM. The CDR3 DNA reads TGTGCCAGCAGTGACAGGGGGCCTTACAATGAGCAGTTCTTC. This gives the protein CASSDRGPYNEQFF.

This sequence joins TRBV28 and TRBJ1-4; a weak D match, TRBD1 (6 bases). CDR3 length equals 19 residues. V was pared by 2 bases and J by 7 bases, with 26 bases between. Germline V lookup: CDR1 MDHEN, CDR2 SYDVKM. DNA for the CDR3: TGTGCCAGCAGTTTAGTGGGGGCGGGTGGGTATAGAGACCGTGAAAAACTGTTTTTT. Protein product: CASSLVGAGGYRDREKLFF.

This chain's CDR3 is CASRLALSGNNEQFF. The DNA for the CDR3 is TGTGCAAGTCGCTTAGCGCTAAGCGGAAACAATGAGCAGTTCTTC. The chain combines TRBV12-2 with TRBJ2-1; TRBD2 is the table's D call, not checked against the DNA. TRBV12-2 is labeled a pseudogene. The CDR3 runs to 15 residues.

The chain has TRBV29-1 and TRBJ2-7; D possibly matches TRBD1 or TRBD2 (7 bases each). V was trimmed by 4 bases and J by 7 bases, leaving 23 bases between them. This CDR3 spans 15 amino acids. Per the germline V gene, CDR1 is SQVTM and CDR2 is ANQGSEA. CDR3 in DNA: TGCAGCGTTGGACCGTTGACAGGGAGGGCGGGTGAGCAGTACTTC. This codes for CSVGPLTGRAGEQYF.

The chain combines TRBV13 with TRBJ2-3, with 14 bases that match TRBD2. The germline V gene encodes CDR1 PRHDT and CDR2 FYEKMQ (reference sequence). CDR3 length equals 17 residues. V lost 0 bases, J lost 4 bases, and 3 bases stayed unmatched. The CDR3 here is CASSLGTSGRASDTQYF. The CDR3 nucleotides read TGTGCCAGCAGCTTAGGGACTAGCGGGAGGGCCTCAGATACGCAGTATTTT.

V is TRBV5-8 and J is TRBJ1-5, with 9 positions matching TRBD1. V gave up 5 bases and J gave up 1 base; unmatched junction bases: 4. The CDR3 runs to 15 residues. Germline loops: CDR1 SGHTS, CDR2 YDEGEE. CDR3 in amino acids: CASSDRGFSNQPQHF. The DNA for the CDR3 is TGTGCCAGCAGTGACAGGGGGTTCAGCAATCAGCCCCAGCATTTT.

Here the CDR3 reads CAIRSGLAGGPGSEQYF. CDR3 nucleotides: TGTGCCATCAGATCAGGACTAGCGGGAGGGCCTGGAAGCGAGCAGTACTTC. This rearrangement joins TRBV10-3 to TRBJ2-7, with TRBD2 identical over 15 bases. The CDR3 runs 17 residues. In germline, CDR1 is ENHRY, CDR2 SYGVKD. V dropped 6 bases and J dropped 6; count of bases not matched to a gene: 12.

The chain uses TRBV2 and TRBJ2-1, with D unresolved. CDR1 is SNHLY, CDR2 FYNNEI, per germline. Trimming took off 4 bases at V and 4 bases at J, with 17 bases between the two ends. The CDR3 runs to 16 residues. The CDR3 spells CASSGARTKIYNEQFF. The CDR3 DNA reads as TGTGCCAGCAGTGGGGCCAGGACCAAAATTTACAATGAGCAGTTCTTC.

The chain employs TRBV29-1 and TRBJ2-3; perhaps TRBD1 as D (6 bases). The V end was cut by 0 bases, the J end by 6 bases, with 13 bases between. The CDR3 contains 14 residues. CDR1 is SQVTM, CDR2 ANQGSEA, per germline. The CDR3 coding sequence is TGCAGCGTTGAAGAGGGACAACGACCGGATACGCAGTATTTT. This codes for CSVEEGQRPDTQYF.

With regard to this clone: The sample contains more than one DNA sequence encoding this CDR3. The chain recombines TRBV6-5 with TRBJ2-1; the match to TRBD2 covers 10 bases. After removal of 5 bases from V and 5 bases from J, the junction contained 6 bases not matched to a gene. Germline V gene sequence: CDR1 MNHEY, CDR2 SVGAGI. This CDR3 region has 15 residues. Written as DNA, the CDR3 is TGTGCCAGCAGTCCGACTAGCGGGTCCCACAATGAGCAGTTCTTC. Translating gives CASSPTSGSHNEQFF.

The chain carries TRBV9 and TRBJ1-2, with D possibly matching TRBD1 (6 bases). Per the germline V gene, CDR1 is SGDLS and CDR2 is YYNGEE. The V end lost 3 bases, the J end lost 7 bases, and 22 bases lay between the germline ends. The CDR3 is made up of 16 amino acids. CDR3 amino acids: CASSDPTGPRGGGYTF. CDR3 coding DNA: TGTGCCAGCAGCGACCCGACAGGCCCTCGAGGGGGTGGCTACACCTTC.

The V call is TRBV7-9, the J call TRBJ2-7, with 8 nucleotides matching TRBD2. The germline V gene encodes CDR1 SEHNR and CDR2 FQNEAQ (reference sequence). The CDR3 covers 14 residues. V gave up 4 bases and J gave up 3 bases; unmatched junction bases: 5. This CDR3 is CASSYQRESYEQYF. CDR3 nucleotides: TGTGCCAGCAGCTATCAGCGGGAGAGCTACGAGCAGTACTTC.

This rearrangement joins TRBV6-5 to TRBJ1-1; D ambiguous. With 8 bases removed from V and 4 bases from J, the gap between germline ends came to 20 bases. Looked up from germline, CDR1 is MNHEY and CDR2 is SVGAGI. The CDR3 has 15 residues. The CDR3 here is CASLRLIPEGTEAFF. The CDR3 DNA reads as TGTGCCAGCCTACGACTAATCCCCGAGGGCACTGAAGCTTTCTTT.

The chain has TRBV5-5 and TRBJ2-7; the D gene is possibly TRBD2 (5 bases). The CDR3 spans 15 residues. Germline-derived CDR1 and CDR2 are SGHKS and YYEKEE (reference sequence). V gave up 3 bases and J gave up 5 bases, with 18 bases separating them. In DNA, the CDR3 is TGTGCCAGCAGCTCACTCCCGGGAAACGTCGACGAGCAGTACTTC. This sequence encodes CASSSLPGNVDEQYF.